Given below is one TCR beta chain in context. Its antigen remains unidentified. V dropped 5 bases and J dropped 2 bases, with 19 bases sitting between them. Germline CDR1 is MNHEY and CDR2 is SMNVEV (reference sequence). This CDR3 is 16 amino acids long. The data belong to a study of healthy donors' naive CD4 and CD8 T cells. Study-level findings and limits: Negatively charged CDR3s marked CD8+ lineage; positively charged CDR3s marked CD4+ lineage. Bias from naive T cell homeostatic proliferation was not addressed. CDR3 charge plus V and J genes appeared to account for about 13% of CD4/CD8 variance.

Each TCR library used approximately 500 ng of total RNA and a linear amplification protocol. In the original processing: Sequencing covered around 81,000 rearranged alpha-chain transcripts across several healthy donors. Using its own MiXCR run on the reads, TCRdb lists one record per CDR3 protein. None of the V and J calls come from the authors' own analysis; TCRdb made them. The top ten hold roughly 2.3% of the sample, which has about 200,000 distinct CDR3 sequences, under 85% seen once. The rearrangement uses TRBV27 and TRBJ2-7, with D perhaps TRBD2 (6 bases). The sequence was collected from a pool of human donors in good health; the sample pools cells from several healthy donors. Sequenced: naive CD4+ and CD8+ T cells sorted from blood, pooled from several donors. CDR3 sequence (DNA): TGTGCCAGCAGTCTCCGACTAGAGGGCGGGACCTACGAGCAGTACTTC. Translating gives CASSLRLEGGTYEQYF.